This TCR beta chain was recovered during a study of blood T cells in healthy people across ages. Study-level background: About one barcoded beta molecule was captured per two T cells (by template switching). Points from the study as a whole: Older individuals had lower TCR beta diversity per million T cells (the decline was roughly linear).

A note on this clonotype: Its specificity is not known.

Samples had at least 6.5 million PBMCs isolated from them. A minimum of 6 micrograms of total RNA was extracted per sample. A sample-barcoded 5' primer and a J-beta primer mix were used in a second PCR of roughly 6 to 11 cycles. TCRdb independently ran MiXCR on the 5' RACE reads; one entry per CDR3 protein. The sample records 700,000 to 850,000 distinct CDR3 sequences, approximately 55% being singletons. Germline CDR1 is MGHDK and CDR2 is SYGVNS. The CDR3 is made up of 14 amino acids. The V gene end was trimmed by 8 bases and the J gene end by 6 bases; junction bases not matched to a gene: 11. What was sequenced was blood. This chain connects TRBV25-1 to TRBJ2-7, with 9 bases lining up with TRBD2. The clonotype originates from an elderly man in good health. CDR3 sequence reads: CASGSPSGNAEQYF. As DNA, the CDR3 is TGTGCCAGCGGATCCCCTAGCGGGAATGCCGAGCAGTACTTC.